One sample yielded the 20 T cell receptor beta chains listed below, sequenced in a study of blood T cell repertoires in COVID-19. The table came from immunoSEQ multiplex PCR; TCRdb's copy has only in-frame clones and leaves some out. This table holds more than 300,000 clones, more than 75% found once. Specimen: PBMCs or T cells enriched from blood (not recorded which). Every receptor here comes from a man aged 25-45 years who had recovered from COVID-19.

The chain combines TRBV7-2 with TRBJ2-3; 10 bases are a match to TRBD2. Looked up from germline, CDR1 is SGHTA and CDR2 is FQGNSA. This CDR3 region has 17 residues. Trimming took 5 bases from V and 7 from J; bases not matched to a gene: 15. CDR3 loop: CASSPSSGGYGVYTQYF. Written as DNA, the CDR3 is TGTGCCAGCAGCCCCTCTAGCGGGGGATACGGTGTATATACGCAGTATTTT.

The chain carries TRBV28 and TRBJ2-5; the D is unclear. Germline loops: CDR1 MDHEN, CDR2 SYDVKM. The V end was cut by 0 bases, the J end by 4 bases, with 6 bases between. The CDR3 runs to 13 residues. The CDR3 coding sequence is TGTGCCAGCAGTTTATGGTCGGGAGAGACCCAGTACTTC. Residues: CASSLWSGETQYF. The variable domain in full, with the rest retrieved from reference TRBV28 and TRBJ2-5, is DVKVTQSSRYLVKRTGEKVFLECVQDMDHENMFWYRQDPGLGLRLIYFSYDVKMKEKGDIPEGYSVSREKKERFSLILESASTNQTSMYLCASSLWSGETQYFGPGTRLLVL.

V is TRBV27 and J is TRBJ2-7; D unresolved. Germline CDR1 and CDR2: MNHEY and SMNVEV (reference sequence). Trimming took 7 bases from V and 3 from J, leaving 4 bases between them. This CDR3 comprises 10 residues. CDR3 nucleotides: TGTGCCAGCATCGTCTACGAGCAGTACTTC. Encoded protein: CASIVYEQYF.

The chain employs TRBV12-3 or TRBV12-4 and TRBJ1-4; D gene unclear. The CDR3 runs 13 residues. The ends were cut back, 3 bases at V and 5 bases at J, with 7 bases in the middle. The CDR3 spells CASSFSLNEKLFF. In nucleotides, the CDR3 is TGTGCCAGCAGTTTCTCCTTAAATGAAAAACTGTTTTTT.

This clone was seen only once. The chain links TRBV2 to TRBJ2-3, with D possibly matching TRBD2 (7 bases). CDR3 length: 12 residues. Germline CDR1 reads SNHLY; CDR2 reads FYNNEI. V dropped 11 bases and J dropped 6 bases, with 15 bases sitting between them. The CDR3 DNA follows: TGTGCCTCAGGTGGGGGGGCTGATACGCAGTATTTT. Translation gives CASGGGADTQYF.

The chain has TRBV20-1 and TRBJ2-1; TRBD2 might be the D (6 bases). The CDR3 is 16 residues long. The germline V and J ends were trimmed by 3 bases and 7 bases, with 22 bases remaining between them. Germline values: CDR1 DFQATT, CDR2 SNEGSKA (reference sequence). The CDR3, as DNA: TGCAGTGCTAGTCGGGATTACATTAAGGGGAGGAATGAGCAGTTCTTC. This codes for CSASRDYIKGRNEQFF.

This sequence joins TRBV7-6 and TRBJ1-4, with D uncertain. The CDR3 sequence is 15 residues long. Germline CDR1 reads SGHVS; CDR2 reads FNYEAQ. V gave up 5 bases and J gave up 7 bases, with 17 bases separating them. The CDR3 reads CASSPPLGLGEKLFF. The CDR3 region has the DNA TGTGCCAGCAGCCCCCCCCTAGGTCTAGGTGAAAAACTGTTTTTT. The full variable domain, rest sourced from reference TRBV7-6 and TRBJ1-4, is GAGVSQSPRYKVTKRGQDVALRCDPISGHVSLYWYRQALGQGPEFLTYFNYEAQQDKSGLPNDRFSAERPEGSISTLTIQRTEQRDSAMYRCASSPPLGLGEKLFFGSGTQLSVL.

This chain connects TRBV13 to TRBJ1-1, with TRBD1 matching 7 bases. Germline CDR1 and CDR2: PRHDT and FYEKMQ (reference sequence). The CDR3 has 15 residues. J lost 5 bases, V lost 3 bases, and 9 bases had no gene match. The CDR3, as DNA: TGTGCCAGCAGCTTTCTTTCGGGACAGTCGACTGAAGCTTTCTTT. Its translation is CASSFLSGQSTEAFF.

CDR3 residues: CASSYGPGGQPQHF. The CDR3 nucleotides read TGTGCCAGCAGTTACGGGCCAGGGGGTCAGCCCCAGCATTTT. The gene calls are TRBV6-5 and TRBJ1-5; TRBD1 matches 7 bases. CDR3 length: 14 residues. J was trimmed by 6 bases and V by 2 bases; bases with no gene match: 4. CDR1 is MNHEY and CDR2 is SVGAGI in the germline V gene.

This CDR3 is CASRSGGTEAFF. The CDR3 bases are TGTGCCAGCCGCTCGGGTGGCACTGAAGCTTTCTTT. The chain is built from TRBV3-1 (or the pseudogene TRBV3-2) and TRBJ1-1, with unresolved D. The germline gives CDR1 LGHDT, CDR2 YNNKEL (reference sequence). Trimming pared 8 bases from V and 4 bases from J, leaving 11 bases between. The CDR3 length is 12 residues.

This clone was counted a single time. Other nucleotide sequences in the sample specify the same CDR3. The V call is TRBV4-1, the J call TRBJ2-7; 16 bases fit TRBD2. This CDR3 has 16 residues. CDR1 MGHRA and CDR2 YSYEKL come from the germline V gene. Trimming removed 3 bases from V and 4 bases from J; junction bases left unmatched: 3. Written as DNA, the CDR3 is TGCGCCAGCAGCCAGGGACTAGCGGGAGGGCCTTACGAGCAGTACTTC. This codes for CASSQGLAGGPYEQYF.

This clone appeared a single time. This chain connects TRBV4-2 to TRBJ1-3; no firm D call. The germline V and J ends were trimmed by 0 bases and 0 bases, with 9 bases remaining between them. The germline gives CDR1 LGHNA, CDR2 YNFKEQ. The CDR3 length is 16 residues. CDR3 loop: CASSQDRHNSGNTIYF. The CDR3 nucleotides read TGTGCCAGCAGCCAAGATCGACACAACTCTGGAAACACCATATATTTT.

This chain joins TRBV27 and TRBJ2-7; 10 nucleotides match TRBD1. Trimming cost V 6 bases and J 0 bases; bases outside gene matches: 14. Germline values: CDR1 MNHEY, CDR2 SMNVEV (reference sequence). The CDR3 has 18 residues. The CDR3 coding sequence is TGTGCCAGCAGGATAGGGACAGGGGCATACCCGACCTCCTACGAGCAGTACTTC. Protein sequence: CASRIGTGAYPTSYEQYF.

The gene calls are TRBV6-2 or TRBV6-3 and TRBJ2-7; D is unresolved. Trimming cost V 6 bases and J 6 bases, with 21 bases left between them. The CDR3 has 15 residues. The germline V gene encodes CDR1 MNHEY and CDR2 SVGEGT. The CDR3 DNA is TGTGCCAGCAGCCCCACCGGGTCCCTTTATCCCGAGCAGTACTTC. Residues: CASSPTGSLYPEQYF.

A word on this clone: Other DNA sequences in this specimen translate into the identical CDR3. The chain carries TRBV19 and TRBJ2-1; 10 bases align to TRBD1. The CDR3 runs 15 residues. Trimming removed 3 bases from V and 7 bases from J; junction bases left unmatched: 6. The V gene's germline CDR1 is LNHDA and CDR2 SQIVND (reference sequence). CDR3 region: CASSITGTGDNEQFF. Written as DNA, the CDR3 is TGTGCCAGTAGTATCACCGGGACAGGGGATAATGAGCAGTTCTTC.

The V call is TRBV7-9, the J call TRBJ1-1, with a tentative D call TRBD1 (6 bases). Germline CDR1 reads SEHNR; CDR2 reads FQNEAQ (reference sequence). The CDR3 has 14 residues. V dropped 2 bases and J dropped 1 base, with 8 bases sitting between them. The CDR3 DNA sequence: TGTGCCAGCAGCTTATTGGGGGCGAACACTGAAGCTTTCTTT. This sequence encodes CASSLLGANTEAFF. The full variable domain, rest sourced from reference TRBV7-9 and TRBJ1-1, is DTGVSQNPRHKITKRGQNVTFRCDPISEHNRLYWYRQTLGQGPEFLTYFQNEAQLEKSRLLSDRFSAERPKGSFSTLEIQRTEQGDSAMYLCASSLLGANTEAFFGQGTRLTVV.

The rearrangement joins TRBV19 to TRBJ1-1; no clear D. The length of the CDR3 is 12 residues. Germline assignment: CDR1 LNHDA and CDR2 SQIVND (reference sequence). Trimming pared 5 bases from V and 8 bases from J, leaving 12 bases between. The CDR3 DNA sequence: TGTGCCAGTAGTCTTTCGGGTTTAGAAGCTTTCTTT. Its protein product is CASSLSGLEAFF.

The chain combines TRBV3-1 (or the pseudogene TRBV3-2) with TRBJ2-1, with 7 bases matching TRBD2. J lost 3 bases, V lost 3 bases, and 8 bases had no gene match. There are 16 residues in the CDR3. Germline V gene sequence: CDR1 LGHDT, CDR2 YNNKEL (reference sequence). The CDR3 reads CASSHSGLVRYNEQFF. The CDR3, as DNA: TGTGCCAGCAGCCACTCAGGACTAGTTCGCTACAATGAGCAGTTCTTC.

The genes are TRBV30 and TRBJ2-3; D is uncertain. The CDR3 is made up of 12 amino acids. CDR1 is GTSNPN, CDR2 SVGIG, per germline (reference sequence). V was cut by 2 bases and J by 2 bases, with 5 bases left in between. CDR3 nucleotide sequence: TGTGCCTGGAGTTATAACACAGATACGCAGTATTTT. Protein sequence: CAWSYNTDTQYF.

CDR3 residues: CASSGGGEQFF. The DNA of the CDR3 is TGTGCCAGCAGTGGGGGAGGTGAGCAGTTCTTC. The V call is TRBV2, the J call TRBJ2-1; D is possibly TRBD2 (6 bases). Germline CDR1 reads SNHLY; CDR2 reads FYNNEI. This CDR3 has 11 residues. With 4 bases removed from V and 9 bases from J, the gap between germline ends came to 7 bases.